This record looks at one T cell receptor beta chain sequence and its context. These data are taken from a study of T cell responses to AZD1222 COVID-19 vaccine. In germline, CDR1 is MNHEY, CDR2 SVGAGI. The CDR3 length is 13 residues. The V segment lost 5 bases and the J segment 5 bases; nucleotides outside the gene matches: 5. Generated by immunoSEQ multiplex PCR, the TCRdb table keeps only in-frame clones and is missing some. The sample has some 89,000 clones; roughly nine tenths are singletons. This specimen was peripheral blood, taken on day 0 of AZD1222 vaccination. The clonotype was recovered from an adult in good health. This rearrangement joins TRBV6-5 to TRBJ2-5; TRBD2 matches at 7 bases. CDR3 in DNA: TGTGCCAGCAGTCCCAGCGGGACCGAGACCCAGTACTTC. Protein: CASSPSGTETQYF.